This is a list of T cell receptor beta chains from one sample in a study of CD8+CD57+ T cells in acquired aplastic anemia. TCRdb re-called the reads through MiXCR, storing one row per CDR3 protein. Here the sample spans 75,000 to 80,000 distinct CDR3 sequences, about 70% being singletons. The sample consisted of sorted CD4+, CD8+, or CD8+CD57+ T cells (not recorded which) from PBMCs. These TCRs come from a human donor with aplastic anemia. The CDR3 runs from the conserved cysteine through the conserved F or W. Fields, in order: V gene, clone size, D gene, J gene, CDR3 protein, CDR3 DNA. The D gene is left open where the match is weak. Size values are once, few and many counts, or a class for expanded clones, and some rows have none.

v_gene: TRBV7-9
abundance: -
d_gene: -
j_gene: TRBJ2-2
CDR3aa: CASSLRGRGELFF
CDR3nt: TGTGCCAGCAGCTTAAGAGGCCGCGGGGAGCTGTTTTTT

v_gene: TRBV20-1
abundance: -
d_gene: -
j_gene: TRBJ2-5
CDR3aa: CSAPGVDQETQYF
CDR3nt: TGCAGTGCGCCGGGAGTGGACCAAGAGACCCAGTACTTC

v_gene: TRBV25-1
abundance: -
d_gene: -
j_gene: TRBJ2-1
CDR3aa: CASSDPGTRDDEQFF
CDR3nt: TGTGCCAGCAGTGACCCCGGGACCCGAGACGATGAGCAGTTCTTC

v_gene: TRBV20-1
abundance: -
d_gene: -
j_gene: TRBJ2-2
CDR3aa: CSASYTGTGELFF
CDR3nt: TGCAGTGCTAGTTATACAGGCACCGGGGAGCTGTTTTTT

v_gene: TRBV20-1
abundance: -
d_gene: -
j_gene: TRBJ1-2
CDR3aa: CSADTSSPLYGYTF
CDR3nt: TGCAGTGCTGATACGTCCTCCCCCCTCTATGGCTACACCTTC

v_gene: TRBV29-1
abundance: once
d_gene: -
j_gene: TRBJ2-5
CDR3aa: CSGGLQQETQYF
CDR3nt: TGCAGCGGGGGACTCCAACAAGAGACCCAGTACTTC

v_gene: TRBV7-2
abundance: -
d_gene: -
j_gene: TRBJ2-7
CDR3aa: CASSLSGQYSYEQYF
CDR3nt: TGTGCCAGCAGCCTAAGCGGACAGTACTCCTACGAGCAGTACTTC

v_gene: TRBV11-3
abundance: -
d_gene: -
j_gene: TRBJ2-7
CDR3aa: CAWRQSVTYEQYF
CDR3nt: TGTGCCTGGAGACAGTCAGTGACCTACGAGCAGTACTTC

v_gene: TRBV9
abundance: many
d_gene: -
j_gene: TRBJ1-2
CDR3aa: CASSVALGDGYGYTF
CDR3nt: TGTGCCAGCAGCGTAGCTCTCGGGGACGGCTATGGCTACACCTTC

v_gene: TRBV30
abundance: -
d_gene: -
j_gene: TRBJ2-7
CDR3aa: CAWSVGASYEQYF
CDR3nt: TGTGCCTGGAGTGTAGGGGCCAGCTACGAGCAGTACTTC

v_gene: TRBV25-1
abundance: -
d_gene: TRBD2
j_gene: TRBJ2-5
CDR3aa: CASSELGLAGGRETQYF
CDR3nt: TGTGCTAGCAGTGAATTAGGGCTAGCGGGAGGTCGGGAGACCCAGTACTTC

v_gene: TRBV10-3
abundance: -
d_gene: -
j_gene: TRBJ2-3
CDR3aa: CAISAPLSAVEYF
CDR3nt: TGTGCCATCAGTGCCCCTCTCTCCGCCGTTGAGTATTTT

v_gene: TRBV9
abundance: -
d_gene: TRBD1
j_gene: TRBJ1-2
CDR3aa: CASSVLNTGTGGYTF
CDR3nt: TGTGCCAGCAGCGTACTCAATACCGGGACAGGAGGCTACACCTTC

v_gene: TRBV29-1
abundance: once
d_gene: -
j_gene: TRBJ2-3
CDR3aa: CSVPVTDTQYF
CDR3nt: TGCAGCGTTCCTGTGACGGATACGCAGTATTTT

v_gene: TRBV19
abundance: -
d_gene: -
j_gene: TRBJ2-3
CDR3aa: CASSWDMEVGQYF
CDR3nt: TGTGCCAGTAGTTGGGACATGGAAGTTGGGCAGTATTTT

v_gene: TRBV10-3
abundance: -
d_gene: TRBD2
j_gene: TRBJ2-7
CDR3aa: CAISEVSGSSYEQYF
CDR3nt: TGTGCCATCAGTGAGGTTAGCGGGAGCTCCTACGAGCAGTACTTC

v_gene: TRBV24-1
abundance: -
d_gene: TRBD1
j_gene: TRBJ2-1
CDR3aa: CATSVDRGTRNEQFF
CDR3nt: TGTGCCACCAGTGTGGACAGGGGGACCCGCAATGAGCAGTTCTTC

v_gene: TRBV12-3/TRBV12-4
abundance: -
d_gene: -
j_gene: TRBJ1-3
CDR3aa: CASSFWGMGNTIYF
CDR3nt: TGTGCCAGCAGTTTCTGGGGGATGGGAAACACCATATATTTT

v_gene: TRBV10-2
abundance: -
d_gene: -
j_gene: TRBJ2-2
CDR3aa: CASQMTVNTGELFF
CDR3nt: TGCGCCAGCCAGATGACGGTGAACACCGGGGAGCTGTTTTTT

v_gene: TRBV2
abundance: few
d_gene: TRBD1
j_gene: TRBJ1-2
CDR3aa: CASSAPTGGVDYGYTF
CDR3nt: TGTGCCAGCAGTGCCCCAACAGGGGGCGTCGACTATGGCTACACCTTC

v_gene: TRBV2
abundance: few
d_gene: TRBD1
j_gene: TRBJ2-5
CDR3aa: CASRGTGETQYF
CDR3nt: TGTGCCAGCAGGGGGACAGGAGAGACCCAGTACTTC

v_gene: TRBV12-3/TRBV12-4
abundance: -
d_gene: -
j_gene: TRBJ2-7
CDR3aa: CASSLRGSQFSYEQYF
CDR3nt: TGTGCCAGCAGTTTACGGGGATCCCAGTTTTCCTACGAGCAGTACTTC

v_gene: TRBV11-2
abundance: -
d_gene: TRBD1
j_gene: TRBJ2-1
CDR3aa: CASSTHAGQGNKEQFF
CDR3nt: TGTGCCAGCAGCACCCACGCGGGACAGGGTAATAAGGAGCAGTTCTTC

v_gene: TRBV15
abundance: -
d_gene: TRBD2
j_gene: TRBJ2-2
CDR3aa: CATSRDFRTSVTGELFF
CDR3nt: TGTGCCACCAGCAGAGATTTTAGGACTAGCGTAACCGGGGAGCTGTTTTTT

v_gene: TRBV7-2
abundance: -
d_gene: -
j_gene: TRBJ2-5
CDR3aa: CASSLGRSQETQYF
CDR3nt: TGTGCCAGCAGCTTAGGACGGTCCCAAGAGACCCAGTACTTC

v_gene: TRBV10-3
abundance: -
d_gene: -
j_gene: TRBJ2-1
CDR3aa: CAISSSYNEQFF
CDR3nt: TGTGCCATCAGTTCCTCCTACAATGAGCAGTTCTTC

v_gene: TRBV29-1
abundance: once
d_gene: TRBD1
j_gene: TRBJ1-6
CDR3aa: CSAAGTGFNSPLHF
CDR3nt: TGCAGCGCCGCGGGGACAGGTTTTAATTCACCCCTCCACTTT

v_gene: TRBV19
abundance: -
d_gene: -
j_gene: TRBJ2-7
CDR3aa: CASSWRGGAYEQYF
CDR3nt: TGTGCCAGTAGTTGGAGAGGGGGGGCTTACGAGCAGTACTTC

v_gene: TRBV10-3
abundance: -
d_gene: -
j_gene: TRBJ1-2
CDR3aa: CAISESGDAPYGYTF
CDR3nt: TGTGCCATCAGTGAGTCGGGGGACGCCCCCTATGGCTACACCTTC

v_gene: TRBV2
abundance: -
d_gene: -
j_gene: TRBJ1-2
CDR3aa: CASDRTVDGYTF
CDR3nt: TGTGCCAGCGACCGCACAGTAGATGGCTACACCTTC

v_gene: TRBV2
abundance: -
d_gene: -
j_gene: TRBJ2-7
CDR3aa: CASNGVFTFEQYF
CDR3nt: TGTGCCAGCAATGGAGTATTTACCTTCGAGCAGTACTTC

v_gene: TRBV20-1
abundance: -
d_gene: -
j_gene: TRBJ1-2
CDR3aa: CSTGNQDNYGYTF
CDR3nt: TGCAGTACCGGGAATCAGGATAACTATGGCTACACCTTC

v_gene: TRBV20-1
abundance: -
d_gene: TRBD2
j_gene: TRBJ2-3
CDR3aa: CSAPGERGDTDTQYF
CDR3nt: TGCAGTGCCCCCGGGGAGCGGGGAGACACAGATACGCAGTATTTT

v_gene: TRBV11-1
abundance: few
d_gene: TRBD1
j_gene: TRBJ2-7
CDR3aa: CASSLSPGQGLTEQYF
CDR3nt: TGTGCCAGCAGCTTATCTCCGGGACAGGGCTTAACGGAGCAGTACTTC

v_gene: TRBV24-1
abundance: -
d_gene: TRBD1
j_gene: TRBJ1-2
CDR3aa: CATSDSRDRGIGYTF
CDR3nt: TGTGCCACCAGTGATTCCCGGGACAGGGGGATTGGCTACACCTTC

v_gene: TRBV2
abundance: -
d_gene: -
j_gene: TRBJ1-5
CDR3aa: CASSDGNQPQHF
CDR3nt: TGTGCCAGCAGTGATGGGAATCAGCCCCAGCATTTT

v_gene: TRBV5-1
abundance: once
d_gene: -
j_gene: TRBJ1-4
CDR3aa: CASSFGQREKLFF
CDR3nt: TGCGCCAGCAGCTTTGGACAGAGGGAAAAACTGTTTTTT

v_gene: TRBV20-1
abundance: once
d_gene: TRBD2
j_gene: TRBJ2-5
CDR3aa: CSARGSGSWETQYF
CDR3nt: TGCAGTGCTAGAGGTAGCGGGAGCTGGGAGACCCAGTACTTC

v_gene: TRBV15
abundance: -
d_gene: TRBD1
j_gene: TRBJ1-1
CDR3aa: CATSRDLQGTAIEAFF
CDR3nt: TGTGCCACCAGCAGAGACTTACAGGGGACAGCTATTGAAGCTTTCTTT

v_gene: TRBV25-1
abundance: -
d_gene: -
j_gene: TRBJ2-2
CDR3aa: CASSARGPVGELFF
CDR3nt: TGTGCCAGCAGTGCTAGAGGTCCAGTCGGGGAGCTGTTTTTT

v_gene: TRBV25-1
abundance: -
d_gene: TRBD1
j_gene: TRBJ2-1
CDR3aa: CASSDYRDRIYNEQFF
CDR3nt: TGTGCCAGCAGTGACTACCGGGACAGAATCTACAATGAGCAGTTCTTC

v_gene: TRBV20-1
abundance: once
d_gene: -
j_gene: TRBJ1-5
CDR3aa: CSARDRLGLSNQPQHF
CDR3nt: TGCAGTGCTAGAGATCGTTTAGGGTTAAGCAATCAGCCCCAGCATTTT

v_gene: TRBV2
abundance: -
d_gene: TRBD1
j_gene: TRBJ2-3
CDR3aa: CASCIEDRGYTQYF
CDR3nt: TGTGCCAGCTGCATAGAGGACAGGGGTTATACGCAGTATTTT

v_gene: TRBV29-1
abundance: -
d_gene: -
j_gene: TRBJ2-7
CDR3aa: CSAEDGTYEQYF
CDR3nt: TGCAGCGCTGAGGACGGAACCTACGAGCAGTACTTC

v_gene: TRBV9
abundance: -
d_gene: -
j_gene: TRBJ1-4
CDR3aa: CASSADGEKLFF
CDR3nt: TGTGCCAGCAGCGCTGACGGGGAAAAACTGTTTTTT

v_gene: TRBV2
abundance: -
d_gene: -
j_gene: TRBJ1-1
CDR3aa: CASSGQFRGTEAFF
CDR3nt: TGTGCCAGCAGTGGACAGTTTAGAGGGACTGAAGCTTTCTTT

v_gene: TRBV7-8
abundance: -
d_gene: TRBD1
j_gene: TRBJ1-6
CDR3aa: CASSLGQGWNSPLHF
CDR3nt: TGTGCCAGCAGCTTAGGACAGGGATGGAATTCACCCCTCCACTTT

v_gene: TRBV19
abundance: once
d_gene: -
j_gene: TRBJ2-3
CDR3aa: CASQELTGHTDTQYF
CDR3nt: TGTGCCAGCCAGGAACTGACTGGCCACACAGATACGCAGTATTTT

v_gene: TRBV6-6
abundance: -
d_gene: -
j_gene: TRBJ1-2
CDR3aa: CASSPQHGYTF
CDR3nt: TGTGCCAGCAGCCCCCAACACGGCTACACCTTC